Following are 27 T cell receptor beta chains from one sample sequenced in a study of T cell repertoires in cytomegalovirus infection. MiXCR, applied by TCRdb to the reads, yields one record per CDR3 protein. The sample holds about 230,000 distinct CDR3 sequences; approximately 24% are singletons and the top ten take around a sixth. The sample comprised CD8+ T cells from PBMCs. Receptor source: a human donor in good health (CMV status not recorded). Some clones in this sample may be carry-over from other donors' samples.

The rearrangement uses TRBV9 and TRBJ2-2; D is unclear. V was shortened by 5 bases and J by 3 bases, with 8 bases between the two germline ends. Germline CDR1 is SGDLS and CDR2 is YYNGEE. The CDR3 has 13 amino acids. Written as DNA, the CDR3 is TGTGCCAGCAGGGACCTGTACACCGGGGAGCTGTTTTTT. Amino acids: CASRDLYTGELFF.

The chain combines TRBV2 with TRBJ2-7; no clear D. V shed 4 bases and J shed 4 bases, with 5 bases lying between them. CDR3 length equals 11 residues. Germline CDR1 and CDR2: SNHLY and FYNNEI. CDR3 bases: TGTGCCAGCAGTGGCCGATACGAGCAGTACTTC. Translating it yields CASSGRYEQYF.

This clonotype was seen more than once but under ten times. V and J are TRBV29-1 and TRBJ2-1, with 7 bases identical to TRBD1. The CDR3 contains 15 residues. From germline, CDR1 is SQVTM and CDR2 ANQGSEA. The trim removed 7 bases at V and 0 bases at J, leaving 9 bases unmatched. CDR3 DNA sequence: TGCAGCGGAGGGGGCGGATTGAGCTCCTACAATGAGCAGTTCTTC. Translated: CSGGGGLSSYNEQFF.

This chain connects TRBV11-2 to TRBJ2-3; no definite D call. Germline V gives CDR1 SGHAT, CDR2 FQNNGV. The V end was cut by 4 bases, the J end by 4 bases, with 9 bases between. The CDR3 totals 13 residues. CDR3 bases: TGTGCCAGCAGCTGGTTTGGGTCAGATACGCAGTATTTT. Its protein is CASSWFGSDTQYF.

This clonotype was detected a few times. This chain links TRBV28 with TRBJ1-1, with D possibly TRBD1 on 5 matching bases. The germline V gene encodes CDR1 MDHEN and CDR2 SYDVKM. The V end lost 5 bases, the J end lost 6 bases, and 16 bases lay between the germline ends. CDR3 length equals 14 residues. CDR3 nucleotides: TGTGCCAGCAGTCTAGCGGGACTTTTCGCTGAAGCTTTCTTT. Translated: CASSLAGLFAEAFF.

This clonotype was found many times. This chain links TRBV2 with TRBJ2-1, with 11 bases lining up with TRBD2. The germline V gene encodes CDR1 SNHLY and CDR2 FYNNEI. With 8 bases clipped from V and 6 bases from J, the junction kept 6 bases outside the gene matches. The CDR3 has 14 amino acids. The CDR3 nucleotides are TGTGCCAGCGACCCTAGCGGGGGGATCAATGAGCAGTTCTTC. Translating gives CASDPSGGINEQFF.

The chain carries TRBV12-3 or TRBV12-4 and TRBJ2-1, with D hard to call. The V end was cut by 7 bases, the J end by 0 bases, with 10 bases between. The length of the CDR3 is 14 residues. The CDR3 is CASTVTSSYNEQFF. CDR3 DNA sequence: TGTGCCAGCACGGTCACGAGCTCCTACAATGAGCAGTTCTTC.

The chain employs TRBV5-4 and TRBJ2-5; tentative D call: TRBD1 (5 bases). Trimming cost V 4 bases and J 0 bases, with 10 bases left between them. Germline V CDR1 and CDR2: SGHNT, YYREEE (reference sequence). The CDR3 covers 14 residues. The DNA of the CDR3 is TGTGCCAGCAGCCCAGACAGTTACCAAGAGACCCAGTACTTC. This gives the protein CASSPDSYQETQYF.

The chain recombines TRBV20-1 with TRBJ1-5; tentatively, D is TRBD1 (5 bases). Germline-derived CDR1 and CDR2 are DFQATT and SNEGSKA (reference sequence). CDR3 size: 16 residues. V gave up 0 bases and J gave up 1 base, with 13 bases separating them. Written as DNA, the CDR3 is TGCAGTGCTAGAGATCTCCAGGGTGGGAGCAATCAGCCCCAGCATTTT. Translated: CSARDLQGGSNQPQHF.

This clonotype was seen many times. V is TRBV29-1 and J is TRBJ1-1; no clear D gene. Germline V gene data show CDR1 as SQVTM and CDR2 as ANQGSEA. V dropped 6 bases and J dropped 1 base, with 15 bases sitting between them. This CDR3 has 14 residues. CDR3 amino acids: CSVQPLDRNTEAFF. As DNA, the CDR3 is TGCAGCGTCCAACCCCTGGACCGGAACACTGAAGCTTTCTTT.

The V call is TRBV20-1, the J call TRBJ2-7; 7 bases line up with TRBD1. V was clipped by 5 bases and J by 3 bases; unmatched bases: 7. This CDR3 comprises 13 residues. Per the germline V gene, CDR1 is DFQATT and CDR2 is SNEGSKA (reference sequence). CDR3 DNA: TGCAGTGCTTGGGACAGAAATTACTACGAGCAGTACTTC. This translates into CSAWDRNYYEQYF.

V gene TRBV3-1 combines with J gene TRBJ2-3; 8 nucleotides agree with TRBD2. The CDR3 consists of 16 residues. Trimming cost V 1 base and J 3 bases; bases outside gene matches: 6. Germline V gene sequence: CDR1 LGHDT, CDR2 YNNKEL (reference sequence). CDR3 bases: TGTGCCAGCAGCCAAGTCGTTAGCGGGGAAACAGATACGCAGTATTTT. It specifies CASSQVVSGETDTQYF.

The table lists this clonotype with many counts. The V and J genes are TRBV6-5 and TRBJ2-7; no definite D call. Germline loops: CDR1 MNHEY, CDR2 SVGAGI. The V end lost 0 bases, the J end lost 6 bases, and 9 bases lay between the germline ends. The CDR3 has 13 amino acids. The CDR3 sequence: CASSYSQELEQYF. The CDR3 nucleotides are TGTGCCAGCAGTTACTCGCAGGAACTCGAGCAGTACTTC.

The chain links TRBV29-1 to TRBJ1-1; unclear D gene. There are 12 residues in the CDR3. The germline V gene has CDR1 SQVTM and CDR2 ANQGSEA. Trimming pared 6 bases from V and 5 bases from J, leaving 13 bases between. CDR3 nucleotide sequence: TGCAGCGTCCGCCGCCGGGAGACTGAAGCTTTCTTT. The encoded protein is CSVRRRETEAFF.

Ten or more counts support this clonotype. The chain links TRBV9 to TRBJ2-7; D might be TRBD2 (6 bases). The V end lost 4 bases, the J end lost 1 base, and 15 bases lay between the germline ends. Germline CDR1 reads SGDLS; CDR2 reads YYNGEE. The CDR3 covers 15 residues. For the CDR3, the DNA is TGTGCCAGCAGCTCAAGACTAGGCGATTCCTACGAGCAGTACTTC. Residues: CASSSRLGDSYEQYF.

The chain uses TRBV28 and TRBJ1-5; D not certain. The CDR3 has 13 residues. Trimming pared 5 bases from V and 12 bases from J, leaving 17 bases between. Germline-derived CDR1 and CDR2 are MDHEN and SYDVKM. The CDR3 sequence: CASSPIGSEGQHF. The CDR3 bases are TGTGCCAGCAGTCCCATCGGGTCAGAGGGCCAGCATTTT.

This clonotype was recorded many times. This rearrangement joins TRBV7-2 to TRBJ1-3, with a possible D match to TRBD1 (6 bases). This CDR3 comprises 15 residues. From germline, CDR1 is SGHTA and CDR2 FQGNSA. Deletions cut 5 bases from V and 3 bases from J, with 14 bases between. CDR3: CASSAYAGDGNTIYF. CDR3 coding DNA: TGTGCCAGCAGCGCGTACGCAGGGGATGGAAACACCATATATTTT.

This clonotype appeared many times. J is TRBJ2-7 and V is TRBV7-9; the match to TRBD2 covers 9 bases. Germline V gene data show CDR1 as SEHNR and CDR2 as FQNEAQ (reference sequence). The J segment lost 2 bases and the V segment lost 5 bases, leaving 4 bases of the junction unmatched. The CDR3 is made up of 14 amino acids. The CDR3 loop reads CASSPRGGPYEQYF. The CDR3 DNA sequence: TGTGCCAGCAGCCCGCGGGGGGGACCCTACGAGCAGTACTTC.

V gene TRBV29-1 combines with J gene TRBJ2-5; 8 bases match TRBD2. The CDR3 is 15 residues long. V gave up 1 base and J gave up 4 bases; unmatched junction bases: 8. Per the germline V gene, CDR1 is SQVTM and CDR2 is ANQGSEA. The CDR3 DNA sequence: TGCAGCGTTGAAGTTGTCGGGGGGGCTTTAGAGACCCAGTACTTC. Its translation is CSVEVVGGALETQYF.

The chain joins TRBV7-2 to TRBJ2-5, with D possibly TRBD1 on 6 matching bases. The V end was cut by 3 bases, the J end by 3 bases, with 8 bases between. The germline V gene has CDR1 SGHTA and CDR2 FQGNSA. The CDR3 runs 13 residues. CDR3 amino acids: CASSLWTEETQYF. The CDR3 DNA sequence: TGTGCCAGCAGCTTGTGGACAGAAGAGACCCAGTACTTC. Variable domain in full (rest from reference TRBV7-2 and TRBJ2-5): GAGVSQSPSNKVTEKGKDVELRCDPISGHTALYWYRQSLGQGLEFLIYFQGNSAPDKSGLPSDRFSAERTGGSVSTLTIQRTQQEDSAVYLCASSLWTEETQYFGPGTRLLVL.

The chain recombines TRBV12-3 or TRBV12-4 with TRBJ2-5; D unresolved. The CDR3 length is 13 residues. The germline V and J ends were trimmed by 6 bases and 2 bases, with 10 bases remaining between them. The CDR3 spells CASRLTVQETQYF. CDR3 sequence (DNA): TGTGCCAGCAGGCTGACTGTACAAGAGACCCAGTACTTC.

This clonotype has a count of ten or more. The DNA for the CDR3 is TGTGCCAGCAGTCCTGCACAGGGATTCTCCTACGAGCAGTACTTC. It encodes CASSPAQGFSYEQYF. This chain joins TRBV7-6 and TRBJ2-7; D possibly corresponds to TRBD1 (6 bases). Deletions cut 6 bases from V and 0 bases from J, with 15 bases between. CDR1 is SGHVS and CDR2 is FNYEAQ in the germline V gene. This CDR3 contains 15 residues.

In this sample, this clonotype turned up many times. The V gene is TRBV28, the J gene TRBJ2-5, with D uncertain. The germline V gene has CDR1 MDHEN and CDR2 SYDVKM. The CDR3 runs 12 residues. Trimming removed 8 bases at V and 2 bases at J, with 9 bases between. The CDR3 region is CASLTEQETQYF. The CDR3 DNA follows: TGTGCCAGCCTTACAGAACAAGAGACCCAGTACTTC.

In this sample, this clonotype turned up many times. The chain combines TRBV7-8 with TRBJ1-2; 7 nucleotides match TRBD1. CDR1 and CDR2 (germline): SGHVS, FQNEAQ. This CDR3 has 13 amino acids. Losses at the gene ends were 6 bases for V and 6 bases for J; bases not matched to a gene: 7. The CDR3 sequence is CASRPRGRDGYTF. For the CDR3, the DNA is TGTGCCAGCAGACCAAGGGGGCGAGATGGCTACACCTTC. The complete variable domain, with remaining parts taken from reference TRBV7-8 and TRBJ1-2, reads GAGVSQSPRYKVAKRGQDVALRCDPISGHVSLFWYQQALGQGPEFLTYFQNEAQLDKSGLPSDRFFAERPEGSVSTLKIQRTQQEDSAVYLCASRPRGRDGYTFGSGTRLTVV.

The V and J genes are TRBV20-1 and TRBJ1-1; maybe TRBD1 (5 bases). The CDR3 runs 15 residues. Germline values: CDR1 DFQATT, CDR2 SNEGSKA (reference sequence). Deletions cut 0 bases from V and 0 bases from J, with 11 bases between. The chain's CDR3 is CSARDPIRVNTEAFF. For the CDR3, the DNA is TGCAGTGCTAGAGACCCGATCAGGGTGAACACTGAAGCTTTCTTT.

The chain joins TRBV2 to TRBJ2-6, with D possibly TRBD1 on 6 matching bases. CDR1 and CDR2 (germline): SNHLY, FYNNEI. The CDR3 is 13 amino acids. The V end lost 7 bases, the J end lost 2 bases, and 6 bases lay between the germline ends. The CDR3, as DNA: TGTGCCAGCACAGGGGCTGGGGCCAACGTCCTGACTTTC. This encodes CASTGAGANVLTF.

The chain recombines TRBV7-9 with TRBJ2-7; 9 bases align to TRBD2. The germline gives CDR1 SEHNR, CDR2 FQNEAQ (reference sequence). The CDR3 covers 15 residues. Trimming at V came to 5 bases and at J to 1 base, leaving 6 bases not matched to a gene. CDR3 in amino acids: CASSLERGESYEQYF. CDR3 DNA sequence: TGTGCCAGCAGCCTGGAGCGGGGGGAATCCTACGAGCAGTACTTC.